In this sample, the clone carrying this TCR beta chain turned up a few times. Its target is unknown. The record originates from a study of identical twins. The study, taken as a whole, reports: Conclusions leaned on cross-sectional statistical analysis and did not track the same donors over time. Insertion counts were lower in abundant cord blood beta clonotypes, a trend that memory repertoires did not show.

TCRdb independently ran MiXCR on the 5' RACE reads; one entry per CDR3 protein. The sample lists hundreds of thousands of distinct CDR3 sequences, 7% occurring once. The germline gives CDR1 SGHTA, CDR2 FQGNSA. This CDR3 has 15 residues. V was cut by 5 bases and J by 0 bases, with 13 bases left in between. These records were also assigned to another study, of yellow fever vaccine responses in identical twins.

The source material was memory (CD45RO+) T cells sorted from blood. The TCR was taken from a woman aged 18-29 years in good health. The gene calls are TRBV7-2 and TRBJ1-1; no firm D call. The CDR3 coding sequence is TGTGCCAGCAGCAGATCCGGCAATTTGAACACTGAAGCTTTCTTT. Its protein product is CASSRSGNLNTEAFF.